This T cell receptor (beta chain) was sequenced for a study of regulatory and conventional T cells in RAG deficiency. A word on this clone: Its antigen is unknown.

Study-level findings and limits: Other subsets showed about 9-fold reductions, but Treg unique TCR beta sequences fell approximately 100-fold in these patients. Shannon entropy was markedly lower and Simpson indices higher in RAG-deficient patients than control T-cell subsets. In Omenn syndrome, Treg and Tconv repertoires overlapped >90%.

Regulatory T cells were sorted from blood as CD4+ CD25-high CD127-low cells. Profiled with immunoSEQ multiplex PCR; TCRdb holds only in-frame clones, not every one. The sample yields under 20,000 clones, around 90% seen once. CDR3 length equals 14 residues. The germline V gene has CDR1 SGHAT and CDR2 FQNNGV. The V end lost 6 bases, the J end lost 0 bases, and 12 bases lay between the germline ends. This same sample was also part of a study on regulatory T cells. This second report adds: The primer mix had 52 TRBV and 13 TRBJ primers. Patient repertoires had restricted TRB V-J pairs and skewed V and J usage, most in Tregs.

This sequence joins TRBV11-2 and TRBJ2-7; no firm D call. The sample consisted of Tregs sorted from blood. The TCR originated in a human donor in good health. CDR3 residues: CASRGYEDSYEQYF. CDR3 nucleotide sequence: TGTGCCAGCAGGGGTTATGAGGACTCCTACGAGCAGTACTTC.